One and the same sample provided the 27 T cell receptor beta chains below, sequenced in a study of OX40 agonist ivuxolimab in advanced cancers. Measured with immunoSEQ multiplex PCR; TCRdb has only the in-frame clones, and not every one. This sample yields more than 75,000 clones, of which about 80% are seen a single time; around 6.6% belongs to the top ten. Sample: CD4+ or CD8+ T cells sorted from blood, taken in a trial of the OX40 agonist ivuxolimab. These receptor sequences come from an adult with an advanced solid tumor such as melanoma, head and neck, liver or kidney cancer.

This clone appeared once. V gene TRBV28 combines with J gene TRBJ1-5; tentative D call: TRBD1 (6 bases). V lost 5 bases to trimming and J lost 4 bases, with 15 bases between them. Germline V CDR1 and CDR2: MDHEN, SYDVKM. The CDR3 totals 15 residues. CDR3 DNA: TGTGCCAGCAGTCGCACCGGGGGGCGGAATCAGCCCCAGCATTTT. Translation: CASSRTGGRNQPQHF.

Worth noting for this clone: At the DNA level, this CDR3 is encoded by other sequences in the same sample as well. The chain combines TRBV6-1 with TRBJ2-7; D not certain. The germline V gene has CDR1 MNHNS and CDR2 SASEGT. This CDR3 has 11 residues. V lost 1 base and J lost 3, with 1 base in between. CDR3 sequence: CASSEGYEQYV. The CDR3 nucleotides are TGTGCCAGCAGTGAAGGCTACGAGCAGTACGTC.

The chain has TRBV25-1 and TRBJ2-3; D may be TRBD1 (5 bases). From germline, CDR1 is MGHDK and CDR2 SYGVNS. Trimming removed 2 bases from V and 2 bases from J, with 11 bases in between. There are 15 residues in the CDR3. The CDR3, as DNA: TGTGCCAGCAGTGAACAGGGTAGACCCACAGATACGCAGTATTTT. This encodes CASSEQGRPTDTQYF.

V and J are TRBV7-9 and TRBJ2-1; maybe TRBD1 (5 bases). The CDR3 is made up of 11 amino acids. The V gene's germline CDR1 is SEHNR and CDR2 FQNEAQ (reference sequence). Trimming took 6 bases from V and 13 from J, leaving 13 bases between them. In DNA, the CDR3 is TGTGCCAGCAGGTCACTCAGGGAACAGTTCTTC. It codes for CASRSLREQFF.

This clone has more than one count but fewer than ten. V gene TRBV13 combines with J gene TRBJ2-3; either TRBD1 or TRBD2 may fit D (5 bases each). V was cut by 2 bases and J by 11 bases, with 11 bases left in between. Germline CDR1 PRHDT, CDR2 FYEKMQ (reference sequence). The CDR3 is 12 amino acids. The CDR3 DNA reads TGTGCCAGCAGCTTACTCAGGGAGAAGCAGTATTTT. Its protein product is CASSLLREKQYF.

The CDR3 DNA is TGTGCCAGCAGCCGCGGGACTAGCGGGAAGTACGAGCAGTACTTC. As protein: CASSRGTSGKYEQYF. The J gene is TRBJ2-7, the V gene TRBV7-9; TRBD2 matches 13 bases. J gave up 4 bases and V 5 bases, and 5 bases lay outside the gene matches. Per germline, CDR1 SEHNR and CDR2 FQNEAQ (reference sequence). This CDR3 has 15 residues.

The J gene is TRBJ2-1, the V gene TRBV4-3, with D possibly being TRBD2 (6 bases). The CDR3 consists of 17 residues. V lost 0 bases, J lost 3 bases, and 15 bases lay in between. Germline lookup yields CDR1 LGHNA and CDR2 YSLEER. CDR3 bases: TGCGCCAGCAGCCAAGACCCCAGCGGGCAAGGCTACAATGAGCAGTTCTTC. The encoded protein is CASSQDPSGQGYNEQFF.

The J gene is TRBJ2-2, the V gene TRBV5-1, with 7 bases aligning to TRBD1. V dropped 4 bases and J dropped 2; count of bases not matched to a gene: 11. The CDR3 is 17 residues long. CDR1 is SGHRS and CDR2 is YFSETQ in the germline V gene. CDR3 protein: CASSGPLGDSNTGELFF. The CDR3 region has the DNA TGCGCCAGCAGCGGCCCCCTAGGGGACAGCAACACCGGGGAGCTGTTTTTT.

This sequence joins TRBV7-9 and TRBJ2-7, with 8 bases fitting TRBD2. Trimming took 5 bases from V and 1 from J; bases not matched to a gene: 7. There are 15 residues in the CDR3. Looked up from germline, CDR1 is SEHNR and CDR2 is FQNEAQ (reference sequence). The CDR3 DNA reads TGTGCCAGCAGCAGTAGCGGGAAGGGGTCCTACGAGCAGTACTTC. This sequence encodes CASSSSGKGSYEQYF. Based on the CDR3 plus reference TRBV7-9 and TRBJ2-7, the full variable domain is DTGVSQNPRHKITKRGQNVTFRCDPISEHNRLYWYRQTLGQGPEFLTYFQNEAQLEKSRLLSDRFSAERPKGSFSTLEIQRTEQGDSAMYLCASSSSGKGSYEQYFGPGTRLTVT.

Written as DNA, the CDR3 is TGTGCCAGCAGCTTAGTAAGGGGAAACTATGGCTACACCTTC. This sequence encodes CASSLVRGNYGYTF. V and J are TRBV7-2 and TRBJ1-2; TRBD1 might be the D (5 bases). V lost 1 base and J 2 bases, leaving 8 bases between the germline ends. Germline CDR1 and CDR2: SGHTA and FQGNSA. The CDR3 contains 14 residues.

The chain employs TRBV6-1 and TRBJ1-2; a possible D gene is TRBD1 (5 bases). Germline lookup yields CDR1 MNHNS and CDR2 SASEGT. With 7 bases removed from V and 9 bases from J, the gap between germline ends came to 18 bases. The CDR3 length is 13 residues. The CDR3, as DNA: TGTGCCAGCACCGAACGGTCAGGGTCCCGCTACACCTTC. It translates to CASTERSGSRYTF.

This clone was observed a single time. The CDR3 DNA is TGTGCCAGCGGGCTTACGGCTGGAAACACCATATATTTT. This codes for CASGLTAGNTIYF. V gene TRBV2 combines with J gene TRBJ1-3, with D hard to call. Germline V gene sequence: CDR1 SNHLY, CDR2 FYNNEI. V was pared by 8 bases and J by 2 bases, with 10 bases between. The CDR3 totals 13 residues.

About this clone itself: The sample carries other DNA sequences with the same CDR3. The rearrangement joins TRBV5-1 to TRBJ2-1; a weak D match, TRBD2 (6 bases). V dropped 2 bases and J dropped 0 bases, with 9 bases sitting between them. In germline, CDR1 is SGHRS, CDR2 YFSETQ. The CDR3 totals 15 residues. Here the CDR3 DNA reads TGCGCCAGCAGCTTAGACGGGAGCTCCTACAATGAGCAGTTCTTC. Translation gives CASSLDGSSYNEQFF.

The V gene is TRBV21-1, the J gene TRBJ1-2. TRBV21-1 is labeled a pseudogene. The CDR3 consists of 15 residues. CDR3 sequence reads: CASSKTPGPNYGYTF. The CDR3 DNA sequence: TGTGCCAGCAGCAAAACGCCCGGACCTAACTATGGCTACACCTTC.

This chain connects TRBV27 to TRBJ1-3; 7 bases match TRBD1. Germline V lookup: CDR1 MNHEY, CDR2 SMNVEV (reference sequence). V shed 2 bases and J 4 bases; nucleotides not matched to a gene: 5. The CDR3 spans 15 residues. Here the CDR3 reads CASSLAGGTGNTIYF. The CDR3 bases are TGTGCCAGCAGTTTAGCAGGGGGAACCGGAAACACCATATATTTT.

The chain links TRBV30 to TRBJ1-5, with D tentatively TRBD1 (6 bases). Germline lookup yields CDR1 GTSNPN and CDR2 SVGIG (reference sequence). There are 15 residues in the CDR3. V was cut by 1 base and J by 9 bases, with 19 bases left in between. The CDR3 region is CAWSGNGGAIGPQHF. CDR3 nucleotides: TGTGCCTGGAGTGGAAACGGGGGGGCGATAGGGCCCCAGCATTTT. Based on the CDR3 plus reference TRBV30 and TRBJ1-5, the full variable domain is SQTIHQWPATLVQPVGSPLSLECTVEGTSNPNLYWYRQAAGRGLQLLFYSVGIGQISSEVPQNLSASRPQDRQFILSSKKLLLSDSGFYLCAWSGNGGAIGPQHFGDGTRLSIL.

This sequence joins TRBV7-9 and TRBJ1-5; possibly TRBD1 for D (5 bases). The CDR3 loop spans 15 amino acids. V lost 5 bases and J lost 2, with 13 bases in between. In germline, CDR1 is SEHNR, CDR2 FQNEAQ (reference sequence). The CDR3 loop is CASSPGGGGNQPQHF. The CDR3 coding sequence is TGTGCCAGCAGCCCCGGGGGTGGCGGCAATCAGCCCCAGCATTTT.

The gene calls are TRBV6-6 and TRBJ1-2; TRBD1 might be the D (5 bases). Germline lookup yields CDR1 MNHNY and CDR2 SVGAGI (reference sequence). With 2 bases removed from V and 9 bases from J, the gap between germline ends came to 22 bases. This CDR3 region has 16 residues. The CDR3 DNA reads as TGTGCCAGCAGTTACACTCCCCCCGCGGGGGATGGTAGCTACACCTTC. Its translation is CASSYTPPAGDGSYTF.

This chain connects TRBV6-1 to TRBJ2-7, with D unresolved. Trimming pared 5 bases from V and 1 base from J, leaving 15 bases between. Germline V gene sequence: CDR1 MNHNS, CDR2 SASEGT. The CDR3 has 15 residues. CDR3 sequence: CASSPPGLRSYEQYV. The CDR3, as DNA: TGTGCCAGCAGTCCACCGGGCCTCCGGTCCTACGAGCAGTACGTC.

This chain uses TRBV6-5 with TRBJ2-7; 7 nucleotides align to TRBD2. The V gene end was trimmed by 4 bases and the J gene end by 6 bases; junction bases not matched to a gene: 15. The CDR3 covers 16 residues. CDR1 is MNHEY and CDR2 is SVGAGI in the germline V gene. The CDR3, as DNA: TGTGCCAGCAGTTCCGGCGGGAGTTTGTCCCAAGGCGAGCAGTACTTC. Translating it yields CASSSGGSLSQGEQYF.

The chain couples TRBV2 to TRBJ2-7; no firm D call. Per the germline V gene, CDR1 is SNHLY and CDR2 is FYNNEI. There are 14 residues in the CDR3. V lost 3 bases, J lost 0 bases, and 9 bases lay in between. Here the CDR3 DNA reads TGTGCCAGCAGTGACGACACCTACTCCTACGAGCAGTACTTC. This encodes CASSDDTYSYEQYF.

This sequence joins TRBV4-3 and TRBJ1-2; maybe TRBD1 (6 bases). V lost 1 base and J 8 bases, leaving 17 bases between the germline ends. The CDR3 is made up of 15 amino acids. Germline V gene sequence: CDR1 LGHNA, CDR2 YSLEER. In nucleotides, the CDR3 is TGCGCCAGCAGCCAAGGGCGGGGGGGCGGAGGGGGCTACACCTTC. Translation gives CASSQGRGGGGGYTF.

This clone has just a few counts. The rearrangement joins TRBV4-2 to TRBJ1-5, with TRBD1 matching over 8 bases. Germline-derived CDR1 and CDR2 are LGHNA and YNFKEQ. The CDR3 length is 15 residues. V was clipped by 4 bases and J by 3 bases; unmatched bases: 5. Here the CDR3 reads CASSRGQGPNQPQHF. Written as DNA, the CDR3 is TGTGCCAGCAGCCGCGGACAGGGCCCCAATCAGCCCCAGCATTTT.

In regard to this clone: Germline and junction disagree at one end, which may indicate a read error. This sequence joins TRBV6-1 and TRBJ2-6, with 7 bases identical to TRBD1. The CDR3 contains 18 residues. The germline gives CDR1 MNHNS, CDR2 SASEGT. The CDR3 protein is CASRDRAIYPPGANVLTF. CDR3 DNA sequence: TGTGCCAGCCGTGACAGGGCAATCTATCCCCCTGGGGCCAACGTCCTGACTTTC.

V gene TRBV2 combines with J gene TRBJ2-3; D could derive from TRBD1 or TRBD2 (5 bases each). CDR1 and CDR2 (germline): SNHLY, FYNNEI. V dropped 6 bases and J dropped 3 bases, with 16 bases sitting between them. The CDR3 length is 15 residues. CDR3 in amino acids: CASRQGASWTDTQYF. The CDR3 DNA reads TGTGCCAGCAGACAAGGGGCTAGCTGGACAGATACGCAGTATTTT.

The chain is built from TRBV9 and TRBJ1-1; possible D gene TRBD1, 5 bases. Trimming removed 3 bases at V and 1 base at J, with 16 bases between. This CDR3 contains 16 residues. Germline CDR1 SGDLS, CDR2 YYNGEE. The CDR3 is CASSGGGGAANTEAFF. The CDR3 nucleotides are TGTGCCAGCAGCGGGGGAGGAGGGGCGGCGAACACTGAAGCTTTCTTT.

V and J are TRBV9 and TRBJ2-3, with 7 nucleotides matching TRBD1. V was clipped by 3 bases and J by 0 bases; unmatched bases: 7. Germline V lookup: CDR1 SGDLS, CDR2 YYNGEE. This CDR3 spans 16 amino acids. CDR3 sequence reads: CASSESPGQSTDTQYF. CDR3 nucleotide sequence: TGTGCCAGCAGCGAGAGTCCGGGACAGAGCACAGATACGCAGTATTTT.